A selection of T cell receptor beta chains follows, all from one sample in a study of T cell responses to AZD1222 COVID-19 vaccine. Profiled with immunoSEQ multiplex PCR; TCRdb holds only in-frame clones, not every one. The sample includes approximately 75,000 clones, roughly 88% seen only once; the top ten take around 1.4%. Sequenced material: peripheral blood, taken 28 days after the second AZD1222 dose. These receptors were collected from an adult who received the AZD1222 COVID-19 vaccine. Both conserved end residues are trimmed from each CDR3. Size is omitted from some rows. Given values are once, few, many or a class for expanded clones.

V,size,CDR3
TRBV7-6,.,ASSPGQGHGYT
TRBV5-4,.,ASSLQGGGIHTGELF
TRBV5-1,.,ASSLASSTYYGYT
TRBV29-1,.,SVETGANYGYT
TRBV28,.,ASSLGAYSNQPQH
TRBV29-1,.,SVDEGTGGLF
TRBV12-5,.,ASGWRHSYGYT
TRBV5-1,.,ASSLFRGSGETQY
TRBV28,.,ASQGSYEQY
TRBV28,.,ASSLRQGQGWEQY
TRBV7-9,.,ASSHDRVLF
TRBV30,few,AWSVPGPARGNQPQH
TRBV3-1/TRBV3-2,.,ASSQERAGGPNYGYT
TRBV28,.,ASTLRDRQLARDTEAF
TRBV27,.,ASSPGLGDYGYT
TRBV30,.,AWSNYGGYT
TRBV6-2/TRBV6-3,.,ASSYGAGGSTDTQY
TRBV10-1,.,ASSEPPGGRFYGYT
TRBV28,few,ASSPGGRPEAF
TRBV18,.,ASSPVVWKRSRTDTQY
TRBV9,.,ASSSRLAGGASSYNEQF
TRBV12-3/TRBV12-4,.,ASSLGNSPLH
TRBV7-8,.,ASSLQGPISGEQY
TRBV3-1/TRBV3-2,once,ASSQDGWGTEKTGELF
TRBV7-3,.,ASSLGGLNTEAF
TRBV28,.,ASSSSGDRWSNEQF
TRBV28,once,ASSYDRGGTETQY
TRBV30,.,AFKGARAF